Listed here are 14 T cell receptor beta chains from one sample, sequenced in a study of post-analysis software for immune sequencing data. Regarding the study as a whole: Roughly five TRBV segments appeared more often in patients than in controls, and TRBV5-6, TRBV5-1 and TRBV20-1 were among these.

These receptors lack a known antigen. cDNA libraries for TCR beta contained unique molecular identifiers. Using its own MiXCR run on the PCR reads, TCRdb lists one record per CDR3 protein. The data contain about 540,000 distinct CDR3 sequences, 30% to 40% of them singletons. Sequencing was performed on blood. These receptors were taken from a girl aged 2-17 years with multiple sclerosis.

This clonotype was found a few times. This chain joins TRBV10-3 and TRBJ2-7; 7 nucleotides line up with TRBD1. CDR3 length equals 15 residues. The J segment lost 4 bases and the V segment lost 3 bases, leaving 9 bases of the junction unmatched. CDR1 is ENHRY, CDR2 SYGVKD, per germline. CDR3 sequence: CAISEDRALRYEQYF. CDR3 bases: TGTGCCATCAGTGAAGACAGGGCCCTACGGTACGAGCAGTACTTC.

This clonotype showed up just a few times. CDR3 residues: CSANRGSGETQYF. CDR3 nucleotide sequence: TGCAGTGCTAACAGGGGGAGCGGAGAGACCCAGTACTTC. The chain carries TRBV20-1 and TRBJ2-7; 8 nucleotides line up with TRBD1. The J call may be wrong; the DNA end is better matched by TRBJ2-5. Germline loops: CDR1 DFQATT, CDR2 SNEGSKA (reference sequence). This CDR3 spans 13 amino acids.

V is TRBV29-1 and J is TRBJ1-2; D is perhaps TRBD1 (6 bases). This CDR3 is built from 14 residues. V lost 3 bases to trimming and J lost 4 bases, with 15 bases between them. The germline V gene encodes CDR1 SQVTM and CDR2 ANQGSEA. The CDR3 DNA follows: TGCAGCGTTGACAAGGGCAGGGGAGGCTATGGCTACACCTTC. Translating gives CSVDKGRGGYGYTF.

The V call is TRBV5-1, the J call TRBJ2-1; D may be TRBD1 or TRBD2 (5 bases each). This CDR3 contains 13 residues. The germline gives CDR1 SGHRS, CDR2 YFSETQ. Trimming cost V 0 bases and J 6 bases, with 7 bases left between them. Here the CDR3 reads CASSLEGTNEQFF. DNA of the CDR3: TGCGCCAGCAGCTTGGAGGGGACCAATGAGCAGTTCTTC.

This clonotype was observed at least ten times. The V and J genes are TRBV29-1 and TRBJ1-2; D gene ambiguous. The ends were cut back, 2 bases at V and 0 bases at J, with 7 bases in the middle. The CDR3 contains 13 residues. Per germline, CDR1 SQVTM and CDR2 ANQGSEA. The CDR3 is CSVERQTNYGYTF. The CDR3 coding sequence is TGCAGCGTTGAAAGGCAGACTAACTATGGCTACACCTTC.

The J gene is TRBJ1-1, the V gene TRBV7-9, with D perhaps matching TRBD1 (5 bases). CDR1 and CDR2 from the germline V gene are SEHNR and FQNEAQ (reference sequence). The CDR3 totals 15 residues. V lost 4 bases, J lost 3 bases, and 15 bases lay in between. The CDR3: CASSSRRGGDTEAFF. The CDR3 DNA is TGTGCCAGCAGCTCCAGACGGGGGGGGGACACTGAAGCTTTCTTT.

The J gene is TRBJ1-2, the V gene TRBV20-1; unclear D gene. This CDR3 spans 13 amino acids. CDR1 is DFQATT and CDR2 is SNEGSKA in the germline V gene (reference sequence). V was shortened by 3 bases and J by 4 bases, with 12 bases between the two germline ends. The CDR3 protein is CSARLNRAYGYTF. The CDR3 DNA sequence: TGCAGTGCTAGGCTTAACCGCGCCTATGGCTACACCTTC.

This chain links TRBV12-3 or TRBV12-4 with TRBJ1-2; 9 nucleotides line up with TRBD1. The J segment lost 12 bases and the V segment lost 8 bases, leaving 13 bases of the junction unmatched. The CDR3 contains 13 residues. The CDR3 sequence is CASGHRGRRGDTF. In DNA, the CDR3 is TGTGCCAGCGGGCACAGGGGGCGGAGGGGGGACACCTTC.

The chain carries TRBV12-3 or TRBV12-4 and TRBJ2-1; the D gene could be TRBD1 or TRBD2 (5 bases each). CDR3 length: 13 amino acids. The ends were cut back, 3 bases at V and 7 bases at J, with 10 bases in the middle. CDR3 region: CASSFLGENEQFF. The DNA for the CDR3 is TGTGCCAGCAGTTTTCTAGGGGAGAATGAGCAGTTCTTC.

In the case of this clonotype: This clone may be a read error of a much larger clone one base away. The conserved final phenylalanine or tryptophan is absent from the CDR3, which likely points to a read error. The gene calls are TRBV12-3 or TRBV12-4 and TRBJ2-5, with D perhaps TRBD1 or TRBD2 (7 bases each). The CDR3 has 15 amino acids. Trimming took off 5 bases at V and 2 bases at J, with 15 bases between the two ends. CDR3 nucleotide sequence: TGTGCCAGCAGTAAAGCGGGACAGCCGCAAGAGACCCAGTACGTC. Translating gives CASSKAGQPQETQYV.

At least ten counts were recorded for this clonotype. This chain connects TRBV12-3 or TRBV12-4 to TRBJ2-1, with 8 bases lining up with TRBD2. J was trimmed by 5 bases and V by 2 bases; bases with no gene match: 5. This CDR3 contains 15 residues. CDR3 protein: CASSLLAGGNNEQFF. In nucleotides, the CDR3 is TGTGCCAGCAGTTTACTGGCGGGGGGTAACAATGAGCAGTTCTTC.

The rearrangement links TRBV2 to TRBJ2-7, with D uncertain. This CDR3 is built from 14 residues. The ends were cut back, 1 base at V and 2 bases at J, with 9 bases in the middle. The germline V gene encodes CDR1 SNHLY and CDR2 FYNNEI. The CDR3 DNA reads as TGTGCCAGCAGTGAAGAAGGCCAGCCCTACGAGCAGTACTTC. Translated: CASSEEGQPYEQYF.

V and J are TRBV6-5 and TRBJ1-2; TRBD1 matches at 9 bases. Per germline, CDR1 MNHEY and CDR2 SVGAGI. Trimming removed 5 bases from V and 2 bases from J; junction bases left unmatched: 3. CDR3 length equals 14 residues. CDR3 residues: CASSHGQGNYGYTF. For the CDR3, the DNA is TGTGCCAGCAGTCACGGACAGGGGAACTATGGCTACACCTTC.

With regard to this clonotype: One junction end disagrees with the germline gene, perhaps due to a read error. The chain links TRBV7-3 to TRBJ1-1; a weak D match, TRBD1 (5 bases). Germline V gives CDR1 SGHTA, CDR2 FQGTGA. CDR3 length: 18 residues. The CDR3, as DNA: TGTGCCAACAGCTTAAAAGGAACGGGACTGAGCATGAACACTGAAGCTTTCTTT. It encodes CANSLKGTGLSMNTEAFF.